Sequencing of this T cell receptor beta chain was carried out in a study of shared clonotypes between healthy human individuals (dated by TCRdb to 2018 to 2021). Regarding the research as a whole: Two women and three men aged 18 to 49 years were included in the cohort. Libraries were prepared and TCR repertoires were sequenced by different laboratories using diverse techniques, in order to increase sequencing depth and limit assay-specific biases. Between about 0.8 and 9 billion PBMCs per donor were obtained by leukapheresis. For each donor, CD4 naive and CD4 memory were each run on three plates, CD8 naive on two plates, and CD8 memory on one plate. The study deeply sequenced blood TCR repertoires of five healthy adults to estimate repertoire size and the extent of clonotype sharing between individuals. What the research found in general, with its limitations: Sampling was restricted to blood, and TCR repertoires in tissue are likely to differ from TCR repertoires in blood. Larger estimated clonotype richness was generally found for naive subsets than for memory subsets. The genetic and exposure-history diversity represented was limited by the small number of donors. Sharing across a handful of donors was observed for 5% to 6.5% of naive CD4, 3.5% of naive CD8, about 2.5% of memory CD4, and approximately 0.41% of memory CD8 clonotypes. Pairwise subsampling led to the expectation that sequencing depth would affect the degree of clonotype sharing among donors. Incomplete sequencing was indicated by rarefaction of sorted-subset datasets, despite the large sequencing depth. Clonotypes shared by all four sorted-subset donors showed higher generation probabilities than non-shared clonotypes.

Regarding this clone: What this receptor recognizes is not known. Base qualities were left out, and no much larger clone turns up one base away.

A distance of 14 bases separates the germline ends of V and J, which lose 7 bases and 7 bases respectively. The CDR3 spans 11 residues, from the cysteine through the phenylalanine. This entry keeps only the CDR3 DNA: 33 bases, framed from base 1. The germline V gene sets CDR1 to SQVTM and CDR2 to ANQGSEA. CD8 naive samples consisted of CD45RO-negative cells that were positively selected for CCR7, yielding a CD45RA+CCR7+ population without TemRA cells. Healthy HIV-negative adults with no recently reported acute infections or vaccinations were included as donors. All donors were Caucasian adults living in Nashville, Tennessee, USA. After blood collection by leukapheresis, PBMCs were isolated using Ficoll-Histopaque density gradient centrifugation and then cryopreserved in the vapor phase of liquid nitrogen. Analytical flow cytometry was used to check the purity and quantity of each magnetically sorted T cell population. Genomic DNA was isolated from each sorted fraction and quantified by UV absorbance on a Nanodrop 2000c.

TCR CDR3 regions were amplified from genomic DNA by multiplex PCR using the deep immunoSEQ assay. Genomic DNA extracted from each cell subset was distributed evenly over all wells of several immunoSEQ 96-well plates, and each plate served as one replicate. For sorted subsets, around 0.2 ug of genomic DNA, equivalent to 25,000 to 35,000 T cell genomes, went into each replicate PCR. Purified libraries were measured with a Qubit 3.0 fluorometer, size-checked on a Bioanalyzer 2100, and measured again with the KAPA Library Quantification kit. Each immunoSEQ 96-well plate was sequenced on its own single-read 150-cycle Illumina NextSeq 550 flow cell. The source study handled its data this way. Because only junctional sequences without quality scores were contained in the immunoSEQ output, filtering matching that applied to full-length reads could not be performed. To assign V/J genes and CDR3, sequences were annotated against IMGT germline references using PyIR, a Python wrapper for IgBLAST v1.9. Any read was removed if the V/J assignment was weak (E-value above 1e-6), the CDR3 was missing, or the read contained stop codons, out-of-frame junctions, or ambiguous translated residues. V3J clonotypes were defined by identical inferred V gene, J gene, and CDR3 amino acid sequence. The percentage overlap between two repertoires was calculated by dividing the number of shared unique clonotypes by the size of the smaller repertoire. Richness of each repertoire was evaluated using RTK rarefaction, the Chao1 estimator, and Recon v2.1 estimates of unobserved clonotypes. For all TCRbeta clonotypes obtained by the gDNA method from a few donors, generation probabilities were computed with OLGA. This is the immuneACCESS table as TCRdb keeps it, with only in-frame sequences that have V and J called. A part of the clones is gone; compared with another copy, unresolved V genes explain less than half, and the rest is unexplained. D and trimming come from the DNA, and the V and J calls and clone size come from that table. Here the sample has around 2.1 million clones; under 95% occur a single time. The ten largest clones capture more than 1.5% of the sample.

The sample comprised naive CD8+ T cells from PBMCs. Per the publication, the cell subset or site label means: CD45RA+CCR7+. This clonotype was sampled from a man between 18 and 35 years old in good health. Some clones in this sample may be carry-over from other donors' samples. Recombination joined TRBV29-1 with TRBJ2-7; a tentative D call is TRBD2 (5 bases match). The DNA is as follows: TGCAGCGCGGGCCGGCCGGGGGAGCAGTACTTC. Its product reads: CSAGRPGEQYF.